A single sample is the source of the 12 T cell receptor beta chains below, sequenced in a study of Tregs in tolerant kidney transplant recipients. The repertoire was sequenced with immunoSEQ multiplex PCR; TCRdb's copy has only in-frame clones and lacks some. The table shows hundreds of thousands of clones, with approximately 84% occurring only once. Sequencing used CD4+ T cells from blood. These receptors were collected from a human donor in good health.

The rearrangement joins TRBV6-1 to TRBJ1-6; perhaps TRBD1 as D (5 bases). CDR1 MNHNS and CDR2 SASEGT come from the germline V gene. This CDR3 is built from 15 residues. V lost 1 base and J 11 bases, leaving 15 bases between the germline ends. The CDR3 protein is CASSEGRGGLTPLHF. The CDR3 DNA reads as TGTGCCAGCAGTGAAGGGAGGGGAGGGTTGACACCCCTCCACTTT.

The V call is TRBV19, the J call TRBJ1-2; TRBD1 matches at 9 bases. After removal of 6 bases from V and 4 bases from J, the junction contained 6 bases not matched to a gene. Germline CDR1 and CDR2: LNHDA and SQIVND (reference sequence). The CDR3 contains 14 residues. This CDR3 reads CASSGTGSVYGYTF. The CDR3 coding sequence is TGTGCCAGTAGCGGGACAGGGTCGGTCTATGGCTACACCTTC. The entire variable domain, with the rest obtained from reference TRBV19 and TRBJ1-2, is as follows: DGGITQSPKYLFRKEGQNVTLSCEQNLNHDAMYWYRQDPGQGLRLIYYSQIVNDFQKGDIAEGYSVSREKKESFPLTVTSAQKNPTAFYLCASSGTGSVYGYTFGSGTRLTVV.

This clone was counted between two and nine times. The chain joins TRBV18 to TRBJ2-5; TRBD2 matches at 12 bases. Per germline, CDR1 KGHSH and CDR2 LQKENI. This CDR3 spans 15 amino acids. Germline trimming cut 2 bases from V and 5 bases from J; bases unmatched to any gene: 3. In nucleotides, the CDR3 is TGTGCCAGCTCACCAAGCCTAGCGGGAGGGGAGACCCAGTACTTC. Translated, it gives CASSPSLAGGETQYF.

V and J are TRBV6-1 and TRBJ1-4; D is possibly TRBD1 (5 bases). The CDR3 is made up of 13 amino acids. V lost 3 bases to trimming and J lost 11 bases, with 13 bases between them. Germline loops: CDR1 MNHNS, CDR2 SASEGT. CDR3 in DNA: TGTGCCAGCAGTGAGGGACTCCCCGCGAAACTGTTTTTT. As protein: CASSEGLPAKLFF.

This chain links TRBV9 with TRBJ1-2, with no clear D. CDR3 length: 15 residues. Trimming shortened V by 0 bases and J by 0 bases, and 9 bases separated the two germline ends. Germline loops: CDR1 SGDLS, CDR2 YYNGEE. The CDR3 nucleotides are TGTGCCAGCAGCGTAGCGAGGCGAGCTAACTATGGCTACACCTTC. Its translation is CASSVARRANYGYTF.

V is TRBV4-2 and J is TRBJ2-3; the D gene is possibly TRBD1 (6 bases). V lost 2 bases, J lost 8 bases, and 14 bases lay in between. Germline V gives CDR1 LGHNA, CDR2 YNFKEQ. The CDR3 contains 14 residues. The CDR3 DNA follows: TGTGCCAGCAGCCAACACACAGGGCCAGGTACGCAGTATTTT. Protein: CASSQHTGPGTQYF.

This clone came up a few times. The rearrangement links TRBV6-6 to TRBJ1-5, with D tentatively TRBD1 (5 bases). Germline V gives CDR1 MNHNY, CDR2 SVGAGI (reference sequence). V was pared by 6 bases and J by 6 bases, with 21 bases between. This CDR3 spans 16 amino acids. The DNA for the CDR3 is TGTGCCAGCAGCCCGGGACCAATCGGAAGTATTCAGCCCCAGCATTTT. As protein: CASSPGPIGSIQPQHF.

The chain employs TRBV6-1 and TRBJ2-7; 8 bases agree with TRBD2. The germline gives CDR1 MNHNS, CDR2 SASEGT. The CDR3 has 15 amino acids. V lost 3 bases and J lost 3; bases outside the gene matches: 7. The CDR3 sequence is CASSEVAGGRYEQYF. The CDR3 nucleotides read TGTGCCAGCAGTGAGGTCGCGGGGGGCCGCTACGAGCAGTACTTC.

The rearrangement uses TRBV18 and TRBJ2-7; 10 nucleotides align to TRBD2. Germline loops: CDR1 KGHSH, CDR2 LQKENI. J gave up 1 base and V 3 bases, and 3 bases lay outside the gene matches. The CDR3 spans 15 residues. The CDR3 is CASSPSGGKSYEQYF. The CDR3 nucleotides read TGTGCCAGCTCACCTAGCGGGGGGAAGTCCTACGAGCAGTACTTC.

This clone was recorded once. This chain connects TRBV7-2 to TRBJ2-3, with 11 bases identical to TRBD1. The CDR3 totals 14 residues. From germline, CDR1 is SGHTA and CDR2 FQGNSA. Trimming cost V 5 bases and J 6 bases; bases outside gene matches: 4. CDR3 loop: CASSLRDRGDTQYF. The CDR3 bases are TGTGCCAGCAGCCTTCGGGACAGGGGGGATACGCAGTATTTT.

The sample holds one count of this clone. V gene TRBV6-1 combines with J gene TRBJ1-2, with 7 bases identical to TRBD1. CDR1 and CDR2 (germline): MNHNS, SASEGT. The CDR3 consists of 12 residues. V lost 6 bases, J lost 6 bases, and 4 bases stayed unmatched. The DNA of the CDR3 is TGTGCCAGCAGAAGACAGGGACATGGCTACACCTTC. Encoded protein: CASRRQGHGYTF.

There are a few counts of this clone. The genes are TRBV27 and TRBJ2-7, with 7 positions matching TRBD2. Germline V gene lookup returns CDR1 MNHEY and CDR2 SMNVEV (reference sequence). The CDR3 length is 14 residues. The trim removed 2 bases at V and 3 bases at J, leaving 4 bases unmatched. CDR3 nucleotide sequence: TGTGCCAGCAGTTTAGGCGGGGGATACTACGAGCAGTACTTC. This codes for CASSLGGGYYEQYF.